The present T cell receptor (beta chain) was sequenced within a study of Ad26.COV2.S vaccination and SARS-CoV-2 variants. Germline V CDR1 and CDR2: SGHRS, YFSETQ. V dropped 1 base and J dropped 5 bases, with 19 bases sitting between them. This CDR3 has 16 residues. This clone was seen once. Here immunoSEQ multiplex PCR was the method, and the copy in TCRdb shows in-frame clones only, minus some. The sample holds hundreds of thousands of clones; roughly 90% are singletons and the top ten take 12%. Treatment: approximately 18 received Ad26.COV2.S at low or high dose, single or two shots; 5 received placebo; per-sample allocation not given. Sampling happened 63 days after the first vaccine or placebo injection. An Ad26 vector was used to express Wuhan-strain SARS-CoV-2 spike as the vaccine.

The input for sequencing was peripheral blood, taken in a trial of Ad26.COV2.S vaccine versus placebo. The chain is built from TRBV5-1 and TRBJ2-7; no reliable D call. The source is a person between 18 and 60 years old who received the Ad26.COV2.S COVID-19 vaccine or a placebo. For the CDR3, the DNA is TGCGCCAGCAGCTTGTCAAGCAAGATGACGTCAGACGAGCAGTACTTC. Its translation is CASSLSSKMTSDEQYF.